This T cell receptor beta chain is drawn from a study of blood T cell repertoires in COVID-19. Study as a whole: T cells, B-cell-depleted T cells, or PBMCs provided the cDNA or gDNA that served as material.

Original handling: Estimated nucleated cell counts came from reference gene primer amplification. TCRdb's copy holds only in-frame clones and misses some; the assay was immunoSEQ multiplex PCR. For V, J and clone size, that table is used; D and trimming come from the DNA. The table shows around 98,000 clones, with around 90% occurring only once. CDR3 length: 16 residues. The ends lost 3 bases at V and 6 bases at J; junction bases unmatched: 6. Per the germline V gene, CDR1 is LNHDA and CDR2 is SQIVND (reference sequence). This TCR came from a man in his 70s with acute or convalescent COVID-19. The sequenced sample was peripheral blood. This chain uses TRBV19 with TRBJ2-1; the match to TRBD2 covers 12 bases. The CDR3 reads CASSIPLAGGFNEQFF. In DNA form, the CDR3 reads TGTGCCAGTAGTATCCCCCTAGCGGGGGGGTTCAATGAGCAGTTCTTC.